This record concerns one TCR beta chain sequence. Trimming cost V 3 bases and J 10 bases, with 14 bases left between them. This CDR3 is 13 amino acids long. The germline V gene has CDR1 MDHEN and CDR2 SYDVKM. Cohorts were assigned according to the clinical history that participants reported. All recovered Cohort 3 donors got two negative PCRs, got clearance, or saw symptom resolution. This sample was included in a study of blood T cell repertoires in COVID-19. In the authors' workflow: Counts of nucleated cells, estimated from reference gene primer amplification, were obtained. The table came from immunoSEQ multiplex PCR; TCRdb's copy has only in-frame clones and leaves some out. V, J and clone size derive from that table, while D and trimming were established from the DNA sequence. The sample comprises over 200,000 clones, about 85% of which are singletons, and 11% rests with the top ten.

This TCR derives from a man under 40 who had recovered from COVID-19. The chain couples TRBV28 to TRBJ2-3, with TRBD2 as a possible D gene (6 bases). Specimen: PBMCs or T cells enriched from blood (not recorded which). The CDR3 DNA follows: TGTGCCAGCAGTTTGGGAGGATCCGATCCGCAGTATTTT. Protein product: CASSLGGSDPQYF.